Shown below are 3 T cell receptor beta chains from a single sample sequenced in a study of human T cells and chemical hapten exposure listed by TCRdb under 2021. The library was prepared using RACE. The instrument was a NextSeq 500. TCRdb handled the public reads itself, with Q25 trimming in fastp and clone calling in MiXCR, and kept productive beta chains. Duplicate CDR3 protein sequences are folded into a single record with the most common DNA and genes. The sample has tens of thousands of distinct CDR3 sequences on record, approximately 9% of them singletons. The ten largest make up roughly 7.1% of the sample. The time point label here, explained by the study, means: patch test 2, 6 weeks after DPC sensitization. The intended sense of this specimen's treatment or condition label: therapeutic diphenylcyclopropenone sensitization with weekly scalp DPC. The sample consisted of whole blood, taken in connection with sensitization to the hapten diphenylcyclopropenone (DPC). Receptor source: a man aged 25 to 40 with alopecia areata. Some clones in this sample may be carry-over from other donors' samples.

The V call is TRBV6-2 or TRBV6-3, the J call TRBJ1-5; D is uncertain. V was pared by 2 bases and J by 5 bases, with 4 bases between. The CDR3 extends over 12 amino acids. CDR1 and CDR2 (germline): MNHEY, SVGEGT. In DNA, the CDR3 is TGTGCCAGCAGTTACGGTGATCAGCCCCAGCATTTT. As protein: CASSYGDQPQHF.

This clonotype was counted between two and nine times. This rearrangement joins TRBV9 to TRBJ2-3; weak D call: TRBD2 (5 bases). Looked up from germline, CDR1 is SGDLS and CDR2 is YYNGEE. This CDR3 is 11 amino acids long. Trimming stripped 3 bases from V and 6 bases from J, with 5 bases between. In DNA form, the CDR3 reads TGTGCCAGCAGCGCGGGGGATACGCAGTATTTT. As protein: CASSAGDTQYF.

The sample holds a few counts of this clonotype. This chain connects TRBV7-2 to TRBJ2-1; D is uncertain. Trimming removed 2 bases from V and 8 bases from J, with 7 bases in between. CDR1 is SGHTA and CDR2 is FQGNSA in the germline V gene. The CDR3 length is 12 residues. The CDR3 DNA reads as TGTGCCAGCAGCTTATACCGCGATGAGCAGTTCTTC. As protein: CASSLYRDEQFF.